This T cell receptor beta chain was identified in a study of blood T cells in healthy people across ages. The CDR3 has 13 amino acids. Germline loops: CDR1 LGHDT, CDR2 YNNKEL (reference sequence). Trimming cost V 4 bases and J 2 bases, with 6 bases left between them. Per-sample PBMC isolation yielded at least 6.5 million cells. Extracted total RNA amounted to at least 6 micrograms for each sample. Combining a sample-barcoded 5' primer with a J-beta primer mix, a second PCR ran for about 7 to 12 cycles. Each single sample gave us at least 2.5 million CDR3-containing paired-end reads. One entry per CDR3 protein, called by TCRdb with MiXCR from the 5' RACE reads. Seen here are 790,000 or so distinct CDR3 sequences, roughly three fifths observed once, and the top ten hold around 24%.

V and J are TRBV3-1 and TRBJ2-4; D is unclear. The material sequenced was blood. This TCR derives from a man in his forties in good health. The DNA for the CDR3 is TGTGCCAGCAGCCGGGATACCAAAAACATTCAGTACTTC. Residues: CASSRDTKNIQYF.